This T cell receptor (beta chain) is from a study of T-cell memory formation after mild COVID-19. Across the whole study: TCR clusters were mostly donor specific. Study-level points and caveats: There was no confirmation that second-wave clones peaking on day 37 were SARS-CoV-2 specific.

As for this clonotype: Its antigen is unknown.

Germline CDR1 reads SGHTA; CDR2 reads FQGTGA. This CDR3 spans 14 amino acids. Trimming cost V 2 bases and J 6 bases; bases outside gene matches: 3. TCRdb used MiXCR to reprocess the 5' RACE reads, holding one entry per CDR3 protein. The table shows hundreds of thousands of distinct CDR3 sequences, with roughly a fifth occurring only once. This clonotype originated in an adult woman who had mild COVID-19 (a few samples of this study predate the infection). Cell type and time point are not known. Sequenced input: PBMCs or a T cell subset sorted from them (not recorded which). The chain joins TRBV7-3 to TRBJ2-3, with 9 bases fitting TRBD2. The CDR3 is CASSLGGRVDTQYF. CDR3 nucleotides: TGTGCCAGCAGCTTAGGCGGGAGGGTGGATACGCAGTATTTT.